What follows describes a single T cell receptor beta chain. Profiled with immunoSEQ multiplex PCR; TCRdb holds only in-frame clones, not every one. The sample consists of about 380,000 clones, around nine tenths of them appearing once. Germline V gives CDR1 MNHNS, CDR2 SASEGT. The CDR3 has 17 residues. The V and J ends lost 2 bases and 0 bases respectively, with 11 bases between them. Each recovered donor of Cohort 3 presented with two negative PCRs, clearance, or symptom resolution. The sample comes from a study of blood T cell repertoires in COVID-19. The TCR originated in a woman younger than 35 who had recovered from COVID-19. Material: PBMCs or T cells enriched from blood (not recorded which). The chain combines TRBV6-1 with TRBJ1-6; D is possibly TRBD1 (5 bases). Here the CDR3 DNA reads TGTGCCAGCAGTGAATCCGGGGGGAGCTCCTATAATTCACCCCTCCACTTT. This sequence encodes CASSESGGSSYNSPLHF.